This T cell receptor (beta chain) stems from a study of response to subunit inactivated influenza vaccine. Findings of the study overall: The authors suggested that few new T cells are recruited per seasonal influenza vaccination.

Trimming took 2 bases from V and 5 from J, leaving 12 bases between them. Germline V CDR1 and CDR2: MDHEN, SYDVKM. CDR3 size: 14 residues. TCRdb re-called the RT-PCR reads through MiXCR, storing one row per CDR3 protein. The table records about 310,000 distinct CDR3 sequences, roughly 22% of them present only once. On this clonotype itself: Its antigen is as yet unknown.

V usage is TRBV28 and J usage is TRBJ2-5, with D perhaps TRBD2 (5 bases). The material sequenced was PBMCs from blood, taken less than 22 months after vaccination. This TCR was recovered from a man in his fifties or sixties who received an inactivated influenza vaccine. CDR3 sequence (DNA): TGTGCCAGCAGTTTAAACCGGGGAGTGGAGACCCAGTACTTC. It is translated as CASSLNRGVETQYF.